Listed below are T cell receptor beta chains from one sample, sequenced in a study of T cells in localized non-small cell lung cancer. The method was immunoSEQ multiplex PCR; TCRdb's version includes in-frame clones alone and lacks a portion of them. The table has some 29,000 clones, roughly 90% seen once. This specimen was peripheral blood, taken before any cancer treatment. The source of these receptors is a woman aged 18-50 years with stage I lung adenocarcinoma. The CDR3 runs from the conserved cysteine through the conserved F or W. D genes are given only for firm matches. The size field is filled for only some rows; it gives once, few, many or a size class.

D: TRBD1
size: -
V: TRBV5-1
J: TRBJ1-1
CDR3: CASSSGQGATMNTEAFF
DNA: TGCGCCAGCAGCTCCGGACAGGGGGCTACTATGAACACTGAAGCTTTCTTT

D: -
size: -
V: TRBV20-1
J: TRBJ1-2
CDR3: CSARVVGYTF
DNA: TGCAGTGCTAGAGTGGTAGGCTACACCTTC

D: -
size: -
V: TRBV10-3
J: TRBJ1-2
CDR3: CAISDFNREGYTF
DNA: TGTGCCATCAGTGATTTTAACAGGGAAGGCTACACCTTC

D: -
size: once
V: TRBV6-6
J: TRBJ2-3
CDR3: CASSYDGAVPDTQYF
DNA: TGTGCCAGCAGTTACGATGGGGCAGTGCCAGATACGCAGTATTTT

D: -
size: once
V: TRBV7-6
J: TRBJ1-3
CDR3: CASSPAADSGNTIYF
DNA: TGTGCCAGCAGCCCAGCGGCGGACTCTGGAAACACCATATATTTT

D: -
size: -
V: TRBV19
J: TRBJ1-5
CDR3: CATRRGLLNQPQHF
DNA: TGTGCCACTAGACGGGGACTTCTCAATCAGCCCCAGCATTTT

D: -
size: -
V: TRBV7-9
J: TRBJ2-5
CDR3: CASSLGVRVVSETQYF
DNA: TGTGCCAGCAGCCTCGGGGTCAGGGTAGTGTCAGAGACCCAGTACTTC

D: TRBD2
size: -
V: TRBV30
J: TRBJ2-7
CDR3: CAWSDRTSGRAGEHEQYF
DNA: TGTGCCTGGAGTGACCGGACTAGCGGGAGGGCCGGGGAACACGAGCAGTACTTC

D: -
size: -
V: TRBV29-1
J: TRBJ2-7
CDR3: CSARTGAYEQYF
DNA: TGCAGCGCCCGGACGGGGGCCTACGAGCAGTACTTC

D: -
size: -
V: TRBV11-3
J: TRBJ2-7
CDR3: CASGSQQVSEQYF
DNA: TGTGCCAGCGGCTCCCAACAGGTTAGCGAGCAGTACTTC

D: -
size: -
V: TRBV5-1
J: TRBJ2-7
CDR3: CASSLAAGHSYEQYF
DNA: TGCGCCAGCAGCTTGGCGGCGGGGCACTCCTACGAGCAGTACTTC

D: -
size: -
V: TRBV28
J: TRBJ1-5
CDR3: CASIPRINQPQHF
DNA: TGTGCCAGCATCCCCAGGATCAATCAGCCCCAGCATTTT

D: -
size: once
V: TRBV11-3
J: TRBJ1-4
CDR3: CASSFGGANEKLFF
DNA: TGTGCCAGCAGTTTCGGGGGAGCTAATGAAAAACTGTTTTTT

D: TRBD2
size: -
V: TRBV6-4
J: TRBJ2-3
CDR3: CASSDRTSGRDTQYF
DNA: TGTGCCAGCAGTGACCGGACTAGCGGCAGAGATACGCAGTATTTT

D: -
size: -
V: TRBV19
J: TRBJ1-1
CDR3: CASSMRGTLYLVGKAFF
DNA: TGTGCCAGTAGTATGCGTGGGACATTATACTTAGTGGGCAAAGCTTTCTTT

D: TRBD2
size: -
V: TRBV10-2
J: TRBJ2-5
CDR3: CASRLSAGGLETQYF
DNA: TGCGCCAGCAGATTATCAGCGGGAGGGCTAGAGACCCAGTACTTC

D: -
size: few
V: TRBV19
J: TRBJ2-6
CDR3: CASSMDMSSGANVLTF
DNA: TGTGCCAGTAGTATGGACATGAGCTCTGGGGCCAACGTCCTGACTTTC

D: TRBD1
size: -
V: TRBV30
J: TRBJ2-7
CDR3: CAWSTPGQGSKRQYF
DNA: TGTGCCTGGAGTACCCCGGGACAGGGATCGAAAAGACAGTACTTC

D: -
size: -
V: TRBV6-5
J: TRBJ1-3
CDR3: CASRRQGTGNTIYF
DNA: TGTGCCAGCAGGCGCCAGGGGACAGGAAACACCATATATTTT

D: -
size: -
V: TRBV5-1
J: TRBJ2-5
CDR3: CASSLVVGGETQYF
DNA: TGCGCCAGCAGCTTGGTAGTGGGCGGCGAGACCCAGTACTTC

D: -
size: -
V: TRBV5-1
J: TRBJ2-1
CDR3: CASRLGLPQNEQFF
DNA: TGCGCCAGCAGATTGGGCCTACCGCAAAATGAGCAGTTCTTC

D: TRBD1
size: -
V: TRBV5-1
J: TRBJ2-5
CDR3: CASSHGQGAFVETQYF
DNA: TGCGCCAGCAGCCACGGACAGGGGGCTTTCGTGGAGACCCAGTACTTC

D: -
size: -
V: TRBV2
J: TRBJ2-1
CDR3: CASSRSGGSYNEQFF
DNA: TGTGCCAGCAGTCGTAGCGGAGGCTCCTACAATGAGCAGTTCTTC

D: -
size: -
V: TRBV15
J: TRBJ2-7
CDR3: CATSGGAAVGDEQYF
DNA: TGTGCCACCAGCGGAGGGGCAGCTGTCGGAGACGAGCAGTACTTC